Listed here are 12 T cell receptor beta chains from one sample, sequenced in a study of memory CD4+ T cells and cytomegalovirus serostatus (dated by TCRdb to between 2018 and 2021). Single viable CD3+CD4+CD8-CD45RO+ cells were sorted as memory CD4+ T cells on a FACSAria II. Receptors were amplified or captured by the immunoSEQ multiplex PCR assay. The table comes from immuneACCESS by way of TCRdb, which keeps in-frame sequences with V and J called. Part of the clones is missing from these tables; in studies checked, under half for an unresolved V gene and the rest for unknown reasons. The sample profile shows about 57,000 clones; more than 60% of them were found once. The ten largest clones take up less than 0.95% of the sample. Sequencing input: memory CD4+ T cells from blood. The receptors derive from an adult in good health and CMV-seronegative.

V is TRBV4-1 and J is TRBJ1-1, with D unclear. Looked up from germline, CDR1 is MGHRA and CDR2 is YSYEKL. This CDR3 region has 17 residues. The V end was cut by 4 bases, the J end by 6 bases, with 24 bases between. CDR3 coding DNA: TGCGCCAGCAGCCCACTTGACCTCCTTCCCAGGCCCGCTGAAGCTTTCTTT. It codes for CASSPLDLLPRPAEAFF.

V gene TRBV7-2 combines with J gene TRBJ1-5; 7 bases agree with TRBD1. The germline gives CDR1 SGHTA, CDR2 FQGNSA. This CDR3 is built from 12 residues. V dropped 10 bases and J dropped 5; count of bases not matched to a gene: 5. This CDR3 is CATGDSYQPQHF. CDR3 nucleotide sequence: TGTGCCACCGGGGACAGCTATCAGCCCCAGCATTTT.

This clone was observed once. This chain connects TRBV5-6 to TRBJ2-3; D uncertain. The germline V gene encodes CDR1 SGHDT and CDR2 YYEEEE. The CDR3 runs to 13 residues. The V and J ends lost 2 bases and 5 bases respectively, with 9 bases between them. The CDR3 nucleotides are TGTGCCAGCAGCTTCGGAAGGGAAGATACGCAGTATTTT. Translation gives CASSFGREDTQYF.

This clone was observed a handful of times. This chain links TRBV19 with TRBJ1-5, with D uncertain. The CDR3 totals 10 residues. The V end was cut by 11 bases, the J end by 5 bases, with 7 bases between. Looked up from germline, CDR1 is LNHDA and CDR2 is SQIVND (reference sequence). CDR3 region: CAVSDQPQHF. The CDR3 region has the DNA TGTGCCGTTAGTGATCAGCCCCAGCATTTT. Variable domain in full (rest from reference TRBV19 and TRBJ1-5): DGGITQSPKYLFRKEGQNVTLSCEQNLNHDAMYWYRQDPGQGLRLIYYSQIVNDFQKGDIAEGYSVSREKKESFPLTVTSAQKNPTAFYLCAVSDQPQHFGDGTRLSIL.

CDR3 region: CASSPDGAGEAFF. The CDR3 nucleotides are TGTGCCAGTAGTCCCGACGGGGCGGGGGAAGCTTTCTTT. The V gene is TRBV19, the J gene TRBJ1-1, with D perhaps matching TRBD1 (5 bases). This CDR3 region has 13 residues. V lost 5 bases to trimming and J lost 8 bases, with 15 bases between them. The germline gives CDR1 LNHDA, CDR2 SQIVND (reference sequence).

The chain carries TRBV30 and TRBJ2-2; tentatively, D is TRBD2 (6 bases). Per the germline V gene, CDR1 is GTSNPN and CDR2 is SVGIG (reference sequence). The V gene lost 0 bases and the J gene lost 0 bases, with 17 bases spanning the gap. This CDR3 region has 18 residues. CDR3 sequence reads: CAWSVRMRGIANTGELFF. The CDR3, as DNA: TGTGCCTGGAGTGTCCGTATGCGGGGAATAGCGAACACCGGGGAGCTGTTTTTT.

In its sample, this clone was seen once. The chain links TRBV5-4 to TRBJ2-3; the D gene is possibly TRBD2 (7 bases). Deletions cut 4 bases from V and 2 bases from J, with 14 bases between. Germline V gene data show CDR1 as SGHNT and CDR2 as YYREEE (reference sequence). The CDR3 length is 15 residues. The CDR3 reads CASSGRGGPTDTQYF. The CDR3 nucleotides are TGTGCCAGCAGCGGGCGCGGGGGCCCCACAGATACGCAGTATTTT.

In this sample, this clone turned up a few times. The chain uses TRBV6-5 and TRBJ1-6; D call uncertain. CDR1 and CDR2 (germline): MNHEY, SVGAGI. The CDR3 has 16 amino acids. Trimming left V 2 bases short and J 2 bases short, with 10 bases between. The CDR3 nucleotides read TGTGCCAGCAGTTACACACGGTGGACCTATAATTCACCCCTCCACTTT. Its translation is CASSYTRWTYNSPLHF.

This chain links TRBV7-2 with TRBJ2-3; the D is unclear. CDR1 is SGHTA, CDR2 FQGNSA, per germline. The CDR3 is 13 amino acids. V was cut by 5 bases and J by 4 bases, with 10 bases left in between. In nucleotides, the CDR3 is TGTGCCAGCAGCGCCTCGACTGCAGATACGCAGTATTTT. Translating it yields CASSASTADTQYF.

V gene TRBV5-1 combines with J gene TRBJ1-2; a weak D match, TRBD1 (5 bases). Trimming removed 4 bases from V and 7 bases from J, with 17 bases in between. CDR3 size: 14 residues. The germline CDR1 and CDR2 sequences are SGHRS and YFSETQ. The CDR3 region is CASSLETPQGGYTF. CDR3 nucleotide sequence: TGCGCCAGCAGCCTCGAGACACCCCAGGGTGGCTACACCTTC.

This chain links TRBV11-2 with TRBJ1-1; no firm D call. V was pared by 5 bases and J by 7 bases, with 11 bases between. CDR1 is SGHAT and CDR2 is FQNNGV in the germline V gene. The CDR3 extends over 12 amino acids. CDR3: CASSPPKGEAFF. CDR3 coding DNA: TGTGCCAGCAGCCCCCCCAAGGGTGAAGCTTTCTTT.

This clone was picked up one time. CDR3 sequence reads: CASSIVAGGVNEQFF. CDR3 DNA: TGTGCCAGTAGTATAGTAGCGGGGGGGGTCAATGAGCAGTTCTTC. The chain is built from TRBV19 and TRBJ2-1; 11 bases are shared with TRBD2. The CDR3 totals 15 residues. Germline V gene data show CDR1 as LNHDA and CDR2 as SQIVND (reference sequence). Germline trimming cut 1 base from V and 6 bases from J; bases unmatched to any gene: 2.